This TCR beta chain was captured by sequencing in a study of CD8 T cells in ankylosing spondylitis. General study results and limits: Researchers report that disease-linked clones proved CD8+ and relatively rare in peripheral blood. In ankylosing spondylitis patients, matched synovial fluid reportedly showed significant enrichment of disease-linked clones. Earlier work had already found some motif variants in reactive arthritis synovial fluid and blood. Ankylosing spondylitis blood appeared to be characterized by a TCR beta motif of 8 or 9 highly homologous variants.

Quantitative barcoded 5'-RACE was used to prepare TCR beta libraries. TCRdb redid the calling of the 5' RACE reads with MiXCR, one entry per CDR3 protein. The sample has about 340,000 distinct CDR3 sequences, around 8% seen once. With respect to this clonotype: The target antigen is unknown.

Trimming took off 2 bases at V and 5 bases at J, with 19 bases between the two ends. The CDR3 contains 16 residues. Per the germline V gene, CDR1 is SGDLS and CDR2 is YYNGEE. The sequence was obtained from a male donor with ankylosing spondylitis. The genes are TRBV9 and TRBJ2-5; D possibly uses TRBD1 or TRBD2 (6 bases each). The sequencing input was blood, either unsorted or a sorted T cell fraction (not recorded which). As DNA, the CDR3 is TGTGCCAGCAGCGTTGGAGTAGCTCAAGGGGGGGAGACCCAGTACTTC. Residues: CASSVGVAQGGETQYF.